This T cell receptor (beta chain) was obtained from a study of CD8+CD57+ T cells in acquired aplastic anemia. Study overall: Sorting CD4+ and CD8+ cells gave DNA averaging around 3 ug. General observations from the study: Levels of CD8+ Simpson's diversity were not significantly distinct in patients versus controls. Researchers report that twenty-nine CD8+ CDR3 sequences appeared in both patients and controls.

From its first to its last residue, the CDR3 has 13 amino acids. CDR1 and CDR2 from the germline V gene are SGHTA and FQGNSA. Genomic DNA was employed as the template in profiling TCR beta VDJ and CDR3. MiXCR was run by TCRdb on the reads, yielding one entry per CDR3 protein. The repertoire holds some 410,000 distinct CDR3 sequences, with around 72% as singletons. A note on this clonotype: Its antigen is unidentified. No conserved phenylalanine or tryptophan is present at the end of the CDR3, so a read error is the likely explanation. The limits of the CDR3 on the DNA are not certain, so only TCRdb's listed CDR3 is given.

Source material: sorted CD4+, CD8+, or CD8+CD57+ T cells (not recorded which) from PBMCs. This receptor was obtained from a human donor in good health, serving as a control. The gene calls are TRBV7-2 and TRBJ1-6; TRBD1, as called in the table, went unchecked against the DNA. The CDR3 here is CASSGQGAAYEQY.